This TCR beta chain came from a study of OX40 agonist ivuxolimab in advanced cancers. Study information: Earlier anti-PD-1, anti-PD-L1 or anti-CTLA-4 therapy was permitted; about 38% had received some. Whole-study results and caveats: Clonal expansion by week 6 occurred in CD4+ and CD8+ blood T cells (at 0.1 to 3.0 mg/kg).

Method: immunoSEQ multiplex PCR; TCRdb's copy keeps in-frame clones and lacks some. Here the sample spans 96,000 or so clones, roughly 88% being singletons. About this clone itself: As yet, its antigen is unknown.

This CDR3 is built from 16 residues. V lost 0 bases, J lost 0 bases, and 9 bases lay in between. Germline values: CDR1 LGHNA, CDR2 YNFKEQ. The specimen comprised CD4+ or CD8+ T cells sorted from blood, sampled in a trial of the OX40 agonist ivuxolimab. This TCR was sampled from an adult with an advanced solid tumor such as melanoma, head and neck, liver or kidney cancer. This sequence joins TRBV4-2 and TRBJ2-1; D is ambiguous. The CDR3 nucleotides read TGTGCCAGCAGCCAAGATAAGTGGAGCTCCTACAATGAGCAGTTCTTC. Residues: CASSQDKWSSYNEQFF.